This T cell receptor beta chain was documented in a study of regulatory T cells in long-lasting Graves disease. Study-wide points: Among the persistent patients, approximately 2,900 public clonotypes were shared, more than the roughly 970 shared among new patients.

Researchers made TCR beta libraries by using iRepertoire HTBI primers and running Arm-PCR on CDR3 regions. In the authors' methods: Segment identification across samples yielded 60 to 80 TRBV and 14 to 15 TRBJ segments. TCRdb passed the multiplex PCR reads through MiXCR, listing each CDR3 protein once. None of the V and J calls come from the authors' own analysis; TCRdb made them. Here the sample spans roughly 400,000 distinct CDR3 sequences, approximately 22% being singletons. Sample time point: persistent/refractory GD, antithyroid drugs over 5 years with positive TRAb. Researchers made the TCR library from RNA that was extracted from PBMCs. The peripheral blood volume drawn was around 9.6 milliliters, and it was collected into EDTA tubes. There are many counts of this clonotype. Its specificity is not known. This TCR came from a female donor with Graves disease. The sequenced sample was peripheral blood mononuclear cells (PBMCs), obtained when the disease was refractory, from a patient treated with antithyroid drugs.

For the CDR3, the DNA is TGTGCCAGCAGTGAGTTGGGCGGGGGCCGTATCCAGTACTTC. Translating it yields CASSELGGGRIQYF. V usage is TRBV6-1 and J usage is TRBJ2-7; tentative D call: TRBD2 (7 bases). The CDR3 sequence is 14 residues long. The germline gives CDR1 MNHNS, CDR2 SASEGT. V was cut by 3 bases and J by 10 bases, with 19 bases left in between.